This TCR beta chain is drawn from a study of cytomegalovirus exposure and HLA in healthy donors. For this clone: Its antigen is undetermined.

The study ran its PCR with 60 Vbeta and 13 Jbeta primers. Authors' analysis steps: Tens of millions of unique TCR beta chains, 9 million to 12 million shared, were counted in a later analysis. Sequencing was performed with immunoSEQ multiplex PCR; in TCRdb, only in-frame clones are kept and a portion is missing. V, J and clone size are taken as reported in that table, and D and trimming were inferred from the DNA itself. This sample yields 90,000 to 110,000 clones, of which around four fifths are seen a single time; around 1.3% belongs to the top ten. General observations from the study: Fewer N-insertions (relative to the roughly 720-donor mean) were reportedly seen in an Asian-associated ancestry cluster in a later analysis.

Germline values: CDR1 MGHDK, CDR2 SYGVNS. The CDR3 is made up of 14 amino acids. The V gene lost 3 bases and the J gene lost 6 bases, with 11 bases spanning the gap. The sequenced sample was PBMCs. This receptor was obtained from a man aged 25 to 40 in good health and CMV-seronegative. The rearrangement uses TRBV25-1 and TRBJ2-2; D is unresolved. This chain's CDR3 is CASSEMALPGELFF. CDR3 in DNA: TGTGCCAGCAGTGAGATGGCATTGCCCGGGGAGCTGTTTTTT.